A single T cell receptor (beta chain) is shown here with its context. Its target is not known. This sample was taken from a study of OX40 agonist ivuxolimab in advanced cancers. The junction had 2 bases not matched to a gene; V was cut back by 5 bases and J by 10 bases. The CDR3 runs 11 residues. Germline V gives CDR1 SGHAT, CDR2 FQDESV (reference sequence). Clones were read by immunoSEQ multiplex PCR, and TCRdb kept only the in-frame ones, dropping some. This table has 30,000 to 45,000 clones, 80% to 90% appearing once. Study results and limitations: By week 6 at 0.1 to 3.0 mg/kg, blood CD4+ and CD8+ T cells had expanded clonally.

The source material was CD4+ or CD8+ T cells sorted from blood, sampled in a trial of the OX40 agonist ivuxolimab. The genes are TRBV11-1 and TRBJ2-3; 8 bases match TRBD1. This clonotype was sampled from an adult with an advanced solid tumor such as melanoma, head and neck, liver or kidney cancer. For the CDR3, the DNA is TGTGCCAGCAGCGTGACAGGGGCGCAGTATTTT. It codes for CASSVTGAQYF.